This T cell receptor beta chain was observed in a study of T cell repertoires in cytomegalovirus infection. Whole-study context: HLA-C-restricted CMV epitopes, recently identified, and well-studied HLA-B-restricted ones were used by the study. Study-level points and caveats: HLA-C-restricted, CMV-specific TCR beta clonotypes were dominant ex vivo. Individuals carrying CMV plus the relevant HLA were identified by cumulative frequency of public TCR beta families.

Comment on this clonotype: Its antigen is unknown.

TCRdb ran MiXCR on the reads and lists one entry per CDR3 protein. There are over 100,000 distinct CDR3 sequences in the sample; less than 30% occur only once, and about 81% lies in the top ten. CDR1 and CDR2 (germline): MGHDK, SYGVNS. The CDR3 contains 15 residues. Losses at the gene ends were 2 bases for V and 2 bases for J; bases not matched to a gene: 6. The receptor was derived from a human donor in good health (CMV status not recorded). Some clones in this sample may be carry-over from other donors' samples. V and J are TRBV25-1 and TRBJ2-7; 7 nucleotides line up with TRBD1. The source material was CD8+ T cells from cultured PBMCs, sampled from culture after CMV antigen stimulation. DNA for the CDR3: TGTGCCAGCAGTGAACGACAGGGAACCCCCTACGAGCAGTACTTC. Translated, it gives CASSERQGTPYEQYF.